Described below is a single T cell receptor beta chain sequence and its context. Sequencing was performed with immunoSEQ multiplex PCR; in TCRdb, only in-frame clones are kept and a portion is missing. The repertoire has just over 300,000 clones, 87% of them found once; the top ten carry more than 2%. This entry comes from a study of blood T cell repertoires in COVID-19. The CDR3 is made up of 16 amino acids. Germline CDR1 SGHRS, CDR2 YFSETQ. The V and J ends lost 4 bases and 1 base, in that order; junction bases with no gene match: 8. This TCR was sampled from a man in his late teens or twenties with active or convalescent COVID-19. V gene TRBV5-1 combines with J gene TRBJ2-5; 9 bases align to TRBD2. Sequencing was performed on peripheral blood. The chain's CDR3 is CASSGGRLAAQETQYF. The CDR3, as DNA: TGCGCCAGCAGCGGGGGGCGACTAGCGGCCCAAGAGACCCAGTACTTC.